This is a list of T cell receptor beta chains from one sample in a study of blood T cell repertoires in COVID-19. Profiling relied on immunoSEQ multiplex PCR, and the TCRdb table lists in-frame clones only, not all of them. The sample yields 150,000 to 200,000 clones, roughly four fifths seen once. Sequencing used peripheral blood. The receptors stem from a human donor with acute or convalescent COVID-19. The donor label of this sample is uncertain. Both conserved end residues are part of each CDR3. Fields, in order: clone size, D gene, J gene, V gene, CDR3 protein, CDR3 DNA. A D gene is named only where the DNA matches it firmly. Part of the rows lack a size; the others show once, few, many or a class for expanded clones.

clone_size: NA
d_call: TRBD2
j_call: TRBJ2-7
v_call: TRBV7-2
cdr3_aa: CASSSTSGRARTYEQYF
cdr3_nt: TGTGCCAGCAGCAGCACTAGCGGGAGGGCCCGGACCTACGAGCAGTACTTC

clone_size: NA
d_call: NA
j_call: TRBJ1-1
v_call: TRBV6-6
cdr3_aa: CASSHNRDILEAFF
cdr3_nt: TGTGCCAGCAGTCATAACCGGGACATCCTTGAAGCTTTCTTT

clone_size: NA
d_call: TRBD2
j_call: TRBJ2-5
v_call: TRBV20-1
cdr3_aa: CSASRGGPGEETQYF
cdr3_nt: TGCAGTGCTAGTCGCGGGGGGCCCGGGGAAGAGACCCAGTACTTC

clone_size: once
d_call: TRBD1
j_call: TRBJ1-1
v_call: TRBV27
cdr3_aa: CASSLEGANTEAFF
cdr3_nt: TGTGCCAGCAGTTTAGAGGGGGCGAACACTGAAGCTTTCTTT

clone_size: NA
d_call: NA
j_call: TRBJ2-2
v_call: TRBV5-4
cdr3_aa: CASSPTGFTGELFF
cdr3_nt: TGTGCCAGCAGCCCTACGGGTTTCACCGGGGAGCTGTTTTTT

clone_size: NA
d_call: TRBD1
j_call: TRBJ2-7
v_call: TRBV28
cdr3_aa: CASSSGQGTNYEQYF
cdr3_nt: TGTGCCAGCAGTTCGGGACAGGGTACAAACTACGAGCAGTACTTC

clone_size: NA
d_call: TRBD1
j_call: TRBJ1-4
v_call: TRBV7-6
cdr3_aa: CASSFKDRGHEKLFF
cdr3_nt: TGTGCCAGCAGCTTTAAGGACAGGGGGCATGAAAAACTGTTTTTT

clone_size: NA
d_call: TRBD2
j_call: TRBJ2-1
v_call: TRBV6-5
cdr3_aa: CASTLRGGFYNEQFF
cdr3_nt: TGTGCCAGCACCCTGCGGGGGGGCTTCTACAATGAGCAGTTCTTC

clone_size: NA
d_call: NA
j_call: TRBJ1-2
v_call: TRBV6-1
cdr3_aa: CASSEGAGVYGYTF
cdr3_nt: TGTGCCAGCAGTGAAGGAGCAGGGGTGTATGGCTACACCTTC

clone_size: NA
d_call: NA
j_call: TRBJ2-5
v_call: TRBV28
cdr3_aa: CASSPFMGGPRKEYF
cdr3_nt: TGTGCCAGCAGCCCCTTTATGGGAGGCCCAAGAAAAGAGTACTTC

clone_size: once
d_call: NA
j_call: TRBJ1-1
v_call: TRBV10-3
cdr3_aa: CAISDRRTGGTEAFF
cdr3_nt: TGTGCCATCAGTGATAGGAGGACGGGCGGGACTGAAGCTTTCTTT

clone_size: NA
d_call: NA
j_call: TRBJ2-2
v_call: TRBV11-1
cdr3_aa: CASSHTGRAGELFF
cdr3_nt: TGTGCCAGCAGCCACACAGGGAGGGCCGGGGAGCTGTTTTTT

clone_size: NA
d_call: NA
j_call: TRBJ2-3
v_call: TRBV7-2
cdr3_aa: CASSLVIGDTQYF
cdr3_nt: TGTGCCAGCAGCTTAGTTATTGGCGATACGCAGTATTTT

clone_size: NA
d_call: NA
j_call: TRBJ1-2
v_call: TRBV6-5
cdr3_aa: CASQQQNYGYTF
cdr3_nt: TGTGCCAGTCAACAGCAAAACTATGGCTACACCTTC

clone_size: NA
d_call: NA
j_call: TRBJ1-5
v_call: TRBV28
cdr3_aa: CASRQLGPQHF
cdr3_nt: TGTGCCAGCAGACAGCTGGGGCCCCAGCATTTT

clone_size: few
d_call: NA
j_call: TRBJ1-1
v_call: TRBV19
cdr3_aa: CASSMWGGQLTEAFF
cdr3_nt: TGTGCCAGTAGTATGTGGGGGGGCCAGCTCACTGAAGCTTTCTTT

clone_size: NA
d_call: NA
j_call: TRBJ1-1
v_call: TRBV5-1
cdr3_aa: CASSFSTDPNTEAFF
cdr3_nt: TGCGCCAGCAGCTTTTCGACAGACCCTAACACTGAAGCTTTCTTT

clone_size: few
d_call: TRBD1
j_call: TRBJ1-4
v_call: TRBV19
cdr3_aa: CASSIQGGRTNEKLFF
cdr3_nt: TGTGCCAGTAGTATACAGGGGGGTCGAACTAATGAAAAACTGTTTTTT

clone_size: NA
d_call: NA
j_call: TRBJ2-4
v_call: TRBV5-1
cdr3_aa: CASSMFTRDTKNIQYF
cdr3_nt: TGCGCCAGCAGTATGTTTACCAGGGATACCAAAAACATTCAGTACTTC

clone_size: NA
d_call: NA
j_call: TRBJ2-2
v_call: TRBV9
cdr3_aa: CASSVGQGDTGELFF
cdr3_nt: TGTGCCAGCAGCGTAGGGCAGGGTGACACCGGGGAGCTGTTTTTT

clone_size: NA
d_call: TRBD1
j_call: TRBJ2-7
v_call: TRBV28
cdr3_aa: CASTGRGRYEQYF
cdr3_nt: TGTGCCAGCACAGGCAGGGGGCGATACGAGCAGTACTTC

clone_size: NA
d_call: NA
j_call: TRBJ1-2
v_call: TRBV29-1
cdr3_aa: CSAAGGQNYGYTF
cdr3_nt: TGCAGCGCCGCGGGGGGGCAGAACTATGGCTACACCTTC

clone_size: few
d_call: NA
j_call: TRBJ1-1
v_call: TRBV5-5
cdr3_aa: CASSFREGSTEAFF
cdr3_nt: TGTGCCAGCAGCTTCCGGGAAGGGAGCACTGAAGCTTTCTTT

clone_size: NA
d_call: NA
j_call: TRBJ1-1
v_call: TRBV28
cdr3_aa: CASSLYSSGSPEAFF
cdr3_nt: TGTGCCAGCAGTTTATACAGCTCAGGGTCCCCTGAAGCTTTCTTT

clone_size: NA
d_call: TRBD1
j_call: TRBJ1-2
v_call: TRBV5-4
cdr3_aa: CASSLVPTGTYGYTF
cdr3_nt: TGTGCCAGCAGCTTGGTCCCGACAGGGACCTATGGCTACACCTTC

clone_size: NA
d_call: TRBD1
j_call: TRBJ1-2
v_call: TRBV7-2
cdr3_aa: CASRLTGGTYGYTF
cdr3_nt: TGTGCCAGCAGACTGACAGGGGGCACCTATGGCTACACCTTC

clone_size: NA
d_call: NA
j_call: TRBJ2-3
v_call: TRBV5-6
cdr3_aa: CASSLVGPDTQYF
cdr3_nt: TGTGCCAGCAGCTTGGTGGGGCCAGATACGCAGTATTTT

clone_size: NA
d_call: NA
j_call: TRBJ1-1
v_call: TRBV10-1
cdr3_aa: CASSEQGPNTEAFF
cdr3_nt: TGCGCCAGCAGTGAGCAGGGCCCGAACACTGAAGCTTTCTTT

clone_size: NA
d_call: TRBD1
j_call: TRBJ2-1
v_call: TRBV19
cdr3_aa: CAISDRGLRGIYNEQFF
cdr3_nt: TGTGCCATTTCGGACAGGGGCCTTAGAGGGATCTACAATGAGCAGTTCTTC

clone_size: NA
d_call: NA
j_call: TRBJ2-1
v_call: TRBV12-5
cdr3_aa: CASGLVDWASRGNEQFF
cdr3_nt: TGTGCTAGTGGTTTGGTAGACTGGGCTAGCCGGGGGAATGAGCAGTTCTTC

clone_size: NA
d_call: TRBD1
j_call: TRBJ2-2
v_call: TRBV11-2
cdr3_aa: CASSYRTGIPGELFF
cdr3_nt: TGTGCCAGCAGCTACCGGACAGGGATTCCCGGGGAGCTGTTTTTT

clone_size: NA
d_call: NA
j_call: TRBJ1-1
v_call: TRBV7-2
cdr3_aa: CASTPGGLNTEAFF
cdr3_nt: TGTGCCAGCACCCCTGGTGGGCTGAACACTGAAGCTTTCTTT

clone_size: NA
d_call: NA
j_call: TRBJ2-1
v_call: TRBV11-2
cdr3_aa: CASSSDPAGYNEQFF
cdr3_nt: TGTGCCAGCAGCTCGGACCCAGCGGGCTACAATGAGCAGTTCTTC

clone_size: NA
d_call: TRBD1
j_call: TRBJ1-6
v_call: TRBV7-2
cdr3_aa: CASSLDGTGFYPLHF
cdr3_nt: TGTGCCAGCAGCCTCGACGGGACAGGGTTCTATCCCCTCCACTTT

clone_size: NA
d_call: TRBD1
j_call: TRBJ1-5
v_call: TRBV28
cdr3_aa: CASRLTGGSFNQPQHF
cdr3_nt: TGTGCCAGCAGGCTCACAGGGGGAAGCTTCAATCAGCCCCAGCATTTT

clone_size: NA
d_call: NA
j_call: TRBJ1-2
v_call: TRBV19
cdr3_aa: CAIRETENYGYTF
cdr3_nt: TGTGCCATCAGAGAGACAGAAAACTATGGCTACACCTTC

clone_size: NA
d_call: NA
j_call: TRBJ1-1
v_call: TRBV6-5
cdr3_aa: CASSEVSLMNTEAFF
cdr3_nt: TGTGCCAGCAGCGAGGTGAGCCTTATGAACACTGAAGCTTTCTTT

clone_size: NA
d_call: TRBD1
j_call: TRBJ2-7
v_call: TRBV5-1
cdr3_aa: CASSLVYDRGTYEQYF
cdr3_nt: TGCGCCAGCAGCTTGGTCTACGACAGGGGAACCTACGAGCAGTACTTC

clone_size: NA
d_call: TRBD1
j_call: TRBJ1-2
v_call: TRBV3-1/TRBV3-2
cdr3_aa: CASSQWDREAYGYTF
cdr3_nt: TGTGCCAGCAGCCAATGGGACAGGGAGGCCTATGGCTACACCTTC

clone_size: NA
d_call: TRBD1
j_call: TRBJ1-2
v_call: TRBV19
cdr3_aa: CASSIDNTGTEVRGYTF
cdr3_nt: TGTGCCAGTAGTATAGATAATACCGGGACAGAGGTAAGAGGCTACACCTTC

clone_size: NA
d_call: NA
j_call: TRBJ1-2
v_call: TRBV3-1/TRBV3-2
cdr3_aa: CASSQDLIPSRGYTF
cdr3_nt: TGTGCCAGCAGCCAAGATCTAATACCCTCGCGGGGCTACACCTTC

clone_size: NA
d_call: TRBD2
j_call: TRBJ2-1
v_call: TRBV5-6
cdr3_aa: CASSRAGGRGSYNEQFF
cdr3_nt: TGTGCCAGCAGTCGAGCGGGAGGGCGGGGGTCCTACAATGAGCAGTTCTTC

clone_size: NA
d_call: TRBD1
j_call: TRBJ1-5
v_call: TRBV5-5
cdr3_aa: CASRPGQGDNQPQHF
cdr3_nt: TGTGCCAGCAGACCCGGACAGGGGGACAATCAGCCCCAGCATTTT

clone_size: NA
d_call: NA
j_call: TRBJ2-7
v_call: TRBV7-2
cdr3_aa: CASSASYEQYF
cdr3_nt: TGTGCCAGCAGCGCCAGCTACGAGCAGTACTTC

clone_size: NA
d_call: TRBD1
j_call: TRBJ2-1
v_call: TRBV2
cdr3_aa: CASSPGQGLDQFF
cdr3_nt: TGTGCCAGCAGTCCGGGACAGGGACTCGACCAGTTCTTC

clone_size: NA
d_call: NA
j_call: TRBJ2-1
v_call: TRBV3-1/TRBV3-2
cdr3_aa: CASSQDPRLAPVYNEQFF
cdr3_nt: TGTGCCAGCAGCCAAGATCCGCGGCTAGCCCCAGTATACAATGAGCAGTTCTTC

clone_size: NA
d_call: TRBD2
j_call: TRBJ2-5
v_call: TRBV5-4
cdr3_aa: CASSLGEGIQETQYF
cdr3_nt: TGTGCCAGCAGCTTAGGGGAGGGGATCCAAGAGACCCAGTACTTC

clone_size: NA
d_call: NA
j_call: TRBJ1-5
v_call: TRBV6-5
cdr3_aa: CASSYSFSQPQHF
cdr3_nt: TGTGCCAGCAGTTACTCGTTTAGCCAGCCCCAGCATTTT

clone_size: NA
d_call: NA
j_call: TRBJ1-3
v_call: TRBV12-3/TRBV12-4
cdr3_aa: CASSGGSGNTIYF
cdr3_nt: TGTGCCAGTTCAGGAGGGTCTGGAAACACCATATATTTT

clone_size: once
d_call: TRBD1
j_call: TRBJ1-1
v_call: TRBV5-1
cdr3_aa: CASRENRGRGRNTEAFF
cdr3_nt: TGCGCCAGCAGGGAAAACAGGGGGCGCGGTAGGAACACTGAAGCTTTCTTT

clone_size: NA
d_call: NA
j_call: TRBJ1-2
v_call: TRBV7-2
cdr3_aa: CASSHPTGTTAGGYTF
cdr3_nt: TGTGCCAGCAGCCATCCTACCGGGACAACTGCCGGGGGCTACACCTTC

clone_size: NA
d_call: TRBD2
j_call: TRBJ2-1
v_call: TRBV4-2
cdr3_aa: CASSQQILGTSVYNEQFF
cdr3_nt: TGTGCCAGCAGCCAGCAAATTCTCGGGACTAGCGTCTACAATGAGCAGTTCTTC

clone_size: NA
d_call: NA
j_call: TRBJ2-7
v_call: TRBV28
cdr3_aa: CASSPPAAPYEQYF
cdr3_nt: TGTGCCAGCAGTCCCCCGGCAGCGCCCTACGAGCAGTACTTC

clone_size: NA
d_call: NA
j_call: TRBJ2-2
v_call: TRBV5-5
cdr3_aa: CASSFIAETNTGELFF
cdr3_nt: TGTGCCAGCAGCTTTATAGCGGAGACGAACACCGGGGAGCTGTTTTTT

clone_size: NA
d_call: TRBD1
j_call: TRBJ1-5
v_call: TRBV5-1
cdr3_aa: CASSPGQGSQPQHF
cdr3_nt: TGCGCCAGCAGCCCCGGACAGGGAAGTCAGCCCCAGCATTTT